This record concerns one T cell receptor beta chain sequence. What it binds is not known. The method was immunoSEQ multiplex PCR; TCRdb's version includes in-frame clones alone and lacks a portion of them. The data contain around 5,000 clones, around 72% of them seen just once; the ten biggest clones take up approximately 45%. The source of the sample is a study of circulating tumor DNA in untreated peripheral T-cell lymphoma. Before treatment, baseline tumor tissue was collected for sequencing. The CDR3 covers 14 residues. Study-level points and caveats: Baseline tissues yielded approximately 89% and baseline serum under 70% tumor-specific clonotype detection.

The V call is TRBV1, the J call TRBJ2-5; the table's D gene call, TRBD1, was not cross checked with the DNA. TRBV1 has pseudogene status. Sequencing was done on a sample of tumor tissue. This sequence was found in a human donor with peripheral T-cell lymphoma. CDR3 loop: CASSQDQGQETQYF. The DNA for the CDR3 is TGCGCCAGCAGCCAAGATCAGGGGCAAGAGACCCAGTACTTC.